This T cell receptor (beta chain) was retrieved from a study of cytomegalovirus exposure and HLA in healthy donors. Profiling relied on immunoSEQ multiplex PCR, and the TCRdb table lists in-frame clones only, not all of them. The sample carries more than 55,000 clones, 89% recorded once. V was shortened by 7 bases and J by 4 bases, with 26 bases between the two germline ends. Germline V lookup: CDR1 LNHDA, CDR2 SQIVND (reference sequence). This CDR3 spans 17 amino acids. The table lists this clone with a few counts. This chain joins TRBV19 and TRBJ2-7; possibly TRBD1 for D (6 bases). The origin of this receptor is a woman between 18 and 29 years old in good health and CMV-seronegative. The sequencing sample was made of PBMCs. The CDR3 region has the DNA TGTGCCAGTAAAAAACAGGGTGCCGTAGGATTCGGTTACGAGCAGTACTTC. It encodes CASKKQGAVGFGYEQYF.